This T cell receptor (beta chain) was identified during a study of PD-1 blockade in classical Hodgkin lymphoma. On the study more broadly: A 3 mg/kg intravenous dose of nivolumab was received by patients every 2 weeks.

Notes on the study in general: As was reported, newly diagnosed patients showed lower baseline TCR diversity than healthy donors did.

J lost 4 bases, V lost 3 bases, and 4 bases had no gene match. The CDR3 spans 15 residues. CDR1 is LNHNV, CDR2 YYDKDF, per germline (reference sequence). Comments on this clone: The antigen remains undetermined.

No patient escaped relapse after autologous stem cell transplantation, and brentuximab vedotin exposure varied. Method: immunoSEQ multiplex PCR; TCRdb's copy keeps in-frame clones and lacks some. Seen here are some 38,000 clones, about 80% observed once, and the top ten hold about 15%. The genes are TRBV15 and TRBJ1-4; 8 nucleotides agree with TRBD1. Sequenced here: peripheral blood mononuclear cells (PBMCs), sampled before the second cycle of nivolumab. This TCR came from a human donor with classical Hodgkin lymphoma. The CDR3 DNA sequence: TGTGCCACCAGCAGCTGGACAGGGAATAATGAAAAACTGTTTTTT. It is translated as CATSSWTGNNEKLFF.